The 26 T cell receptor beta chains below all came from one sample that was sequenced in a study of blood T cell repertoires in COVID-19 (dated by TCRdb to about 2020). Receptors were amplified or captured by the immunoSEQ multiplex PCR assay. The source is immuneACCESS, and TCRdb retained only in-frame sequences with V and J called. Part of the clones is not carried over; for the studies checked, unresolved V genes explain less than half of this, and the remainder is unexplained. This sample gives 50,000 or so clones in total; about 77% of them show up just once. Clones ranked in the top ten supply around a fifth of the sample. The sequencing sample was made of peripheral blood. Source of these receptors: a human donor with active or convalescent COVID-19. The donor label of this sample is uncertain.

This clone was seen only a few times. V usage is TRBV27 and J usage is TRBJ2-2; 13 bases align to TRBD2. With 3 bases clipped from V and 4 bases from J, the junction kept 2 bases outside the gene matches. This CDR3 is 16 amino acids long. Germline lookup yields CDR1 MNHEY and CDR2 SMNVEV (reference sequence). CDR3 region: CASSFTSGRVTGELFF. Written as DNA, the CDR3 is TGTGCCAGCAGTTTCACTAGCGGGAGGGTCACCGGGGAGCTGTTTTTT.

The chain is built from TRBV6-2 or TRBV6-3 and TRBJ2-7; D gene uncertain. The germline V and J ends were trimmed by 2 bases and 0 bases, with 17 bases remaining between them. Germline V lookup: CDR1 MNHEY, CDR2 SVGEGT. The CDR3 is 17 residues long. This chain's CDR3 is CASSYQVPARRSYEQYF. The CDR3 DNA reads TGTGCCAGCAGTTACCAGGTTCCGGCGCGTCGCTCCTACGAGCAGTACTTC.

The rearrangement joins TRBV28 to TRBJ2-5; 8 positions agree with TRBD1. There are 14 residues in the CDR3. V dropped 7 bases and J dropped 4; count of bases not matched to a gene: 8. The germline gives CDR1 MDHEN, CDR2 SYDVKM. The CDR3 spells CASNLQGAVETQYF. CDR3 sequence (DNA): TGTGCCAGCAACCTGCAGGGGGCGGTAGAGACCCAGTACTTC.

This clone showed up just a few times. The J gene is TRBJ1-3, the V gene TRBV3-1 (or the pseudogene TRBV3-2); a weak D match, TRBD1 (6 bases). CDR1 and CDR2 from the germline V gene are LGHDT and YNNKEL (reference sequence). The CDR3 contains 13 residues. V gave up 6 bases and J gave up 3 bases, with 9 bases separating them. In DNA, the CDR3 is TGTGCCAGCAGTCCCAGGGGTGGAAACACCATATATTTT. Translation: CASSPRGGNTIYF.

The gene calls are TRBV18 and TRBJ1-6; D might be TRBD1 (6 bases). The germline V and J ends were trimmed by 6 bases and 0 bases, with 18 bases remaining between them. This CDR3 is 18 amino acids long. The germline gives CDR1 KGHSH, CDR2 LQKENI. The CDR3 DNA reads TGTGCCAGCTCTCCAGGGACAAACTCGGACTCCTATAATTCACCCCTCCACTTT. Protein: CASSPGTNSDSYNSPLHF.

In nucleotides, the CDR3 is TGTGCCAGCAGCCAGGGACAGGGGAATCAGCCCCAGCATTTT. This codes for CASSQGQGNQPQHF. J is TRBJ1-5 and V is TRBV3-1 (or the pseudogene TRBV3-2), with TRBD1 identical over 10 bases. CDR1 LGHDT and CDR2 YNNKEL come from the germline V gene (reference sequence). The CDR3 is 14 amino acids. The V gene end was trimmed by 3 bases and the J gene end by 4 bases; junction bases not matched to a gene: 0.

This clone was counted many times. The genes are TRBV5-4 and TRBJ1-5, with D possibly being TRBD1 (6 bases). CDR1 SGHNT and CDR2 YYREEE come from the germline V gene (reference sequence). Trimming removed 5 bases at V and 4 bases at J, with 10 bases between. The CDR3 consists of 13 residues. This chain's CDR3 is CASSEGDNQPQHF. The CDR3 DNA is TGTGCCAGCAGTGAGGGGGATAATCAGCCCCAGCATTTT. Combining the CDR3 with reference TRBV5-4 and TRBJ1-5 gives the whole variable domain ETGVTQSPTHLIKTRGQQVTLRCSSQSGHNTVSWYQQALGQGPQFIFQYYREEENGRGNFPPRFSGLQFPNYSSELNVNALELDDSALYLCASSEGDNQPQHFGDGTRLSIL.

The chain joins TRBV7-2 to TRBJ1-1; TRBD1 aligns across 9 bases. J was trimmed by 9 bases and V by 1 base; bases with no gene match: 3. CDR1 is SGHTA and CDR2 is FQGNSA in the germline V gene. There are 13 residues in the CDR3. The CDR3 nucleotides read TGTGCCAGCAGCTTAGTTGGACAGGGGAAAGCTTTCTTT. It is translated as CASSLVGQGKAFF. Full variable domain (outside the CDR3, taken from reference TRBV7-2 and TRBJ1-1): GAGVSQSPSNKVTEKGKDVELRCDPISGHTALYWYRQSLGQGLEFLIYFQGNSAPDKSGLPSDRFSAERTGGSVSTLTIQRTQQEDSAVYLCASSLVGQGKAFFGQGTRLTVV.

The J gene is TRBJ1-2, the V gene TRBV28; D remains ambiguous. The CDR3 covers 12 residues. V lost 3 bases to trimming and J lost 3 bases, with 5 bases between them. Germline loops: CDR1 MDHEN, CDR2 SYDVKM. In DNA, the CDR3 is TGTGCCAGCAGTTTGTCCGACTATGGCTACACCTTC. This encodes CASSLSDYGYTF.

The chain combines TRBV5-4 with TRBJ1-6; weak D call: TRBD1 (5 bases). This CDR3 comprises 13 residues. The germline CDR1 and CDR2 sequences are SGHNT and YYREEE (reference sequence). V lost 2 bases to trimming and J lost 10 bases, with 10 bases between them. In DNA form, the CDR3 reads TGTGCCAGCAGCTTTGAGCGGGACTCACCCCTCCACTTT. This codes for CASSFERDSPLHF. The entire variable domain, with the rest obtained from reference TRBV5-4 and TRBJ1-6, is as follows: ETGVTQSPTHLIKTRGQQVTLRCSSQSGHNTVSWYQQALGQGPQFIFQYYREEENGRGNFPPRFSGLQFPNYSSELNVNALELDDSALYLCASSFERDSPLHFGNGTRLTVT.

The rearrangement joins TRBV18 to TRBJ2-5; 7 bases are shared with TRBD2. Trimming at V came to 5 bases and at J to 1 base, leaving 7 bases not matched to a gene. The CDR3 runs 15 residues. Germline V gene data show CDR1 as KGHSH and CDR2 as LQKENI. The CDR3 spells CASSRAGSFQETQYF. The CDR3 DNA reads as TGTGCCAGCTCAAGAGCGGGGTCCTTCCAAGAGACCCAGTACTTC.

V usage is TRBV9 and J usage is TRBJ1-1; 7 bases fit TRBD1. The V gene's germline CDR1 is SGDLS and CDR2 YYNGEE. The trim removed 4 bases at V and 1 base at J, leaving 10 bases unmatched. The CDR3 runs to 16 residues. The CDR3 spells CASSPNSGTANTEAFF. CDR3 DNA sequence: TGTGCCAGCAGCCCGAATTCCGGGACAGCGAACACTGAAGCTTTCTTT.

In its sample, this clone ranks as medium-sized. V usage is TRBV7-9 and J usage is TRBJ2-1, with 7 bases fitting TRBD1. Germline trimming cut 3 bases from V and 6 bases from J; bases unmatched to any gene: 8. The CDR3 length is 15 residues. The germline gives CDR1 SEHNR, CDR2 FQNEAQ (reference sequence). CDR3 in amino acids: CASSFGQGDGNEQFF. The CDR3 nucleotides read TGTGCCAGCAGCTTCGGGCAGGGGGATGGCAATGAGCAGTTCTTC.

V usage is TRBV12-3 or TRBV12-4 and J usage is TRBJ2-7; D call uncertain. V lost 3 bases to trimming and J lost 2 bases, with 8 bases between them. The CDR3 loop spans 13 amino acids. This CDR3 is CASSFGYTYEQYF. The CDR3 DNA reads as TGTGCCAGCAGTTTCGGGTATACCTACGAGCAGTACTTC.

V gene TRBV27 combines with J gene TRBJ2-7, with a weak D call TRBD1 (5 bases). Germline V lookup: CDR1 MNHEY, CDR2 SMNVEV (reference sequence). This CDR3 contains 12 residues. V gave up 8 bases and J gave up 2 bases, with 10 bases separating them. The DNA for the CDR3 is TGTGCCAGCTTCGGCAGGGCCTACGAGCAGTACTTC. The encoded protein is CASFGRAYEQYF.

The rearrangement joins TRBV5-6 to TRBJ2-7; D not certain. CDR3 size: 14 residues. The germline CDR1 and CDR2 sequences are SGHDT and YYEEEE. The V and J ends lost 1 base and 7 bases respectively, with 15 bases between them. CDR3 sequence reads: CASSLTGGLEEQYF. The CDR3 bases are TGTGCCAGCAGCTTGACGGGTGGTTTAGAGGAGCAGTACTTC.

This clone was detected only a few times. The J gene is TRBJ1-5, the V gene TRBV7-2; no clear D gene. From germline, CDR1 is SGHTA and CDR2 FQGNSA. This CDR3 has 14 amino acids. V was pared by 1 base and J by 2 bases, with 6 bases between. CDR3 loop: CASSLGTGNQPQHF. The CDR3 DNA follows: TGTGCCAGCAGCTTAGGAACAGGCAATCAGCCCCAGCATTTT.

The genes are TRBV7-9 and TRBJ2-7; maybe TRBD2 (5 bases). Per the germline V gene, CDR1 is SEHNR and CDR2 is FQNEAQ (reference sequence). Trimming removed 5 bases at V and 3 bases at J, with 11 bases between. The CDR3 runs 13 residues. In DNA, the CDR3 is TGTGCCAGCAGCACCCTCGGGATCTACGAGCAGTACTTC. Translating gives CASSTLGIYEQYF. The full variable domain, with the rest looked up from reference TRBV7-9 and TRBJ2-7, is DTGVSQNPRHKITKRGQNVTFRCDPISEHNRLYWYRQTLGQGPEFLTYFQNEAQLEKSRLLSDRFSAERPKGSFSTLEIQRTEQGDSAMYLCASSTLGIYEQYFGPGTRLTVT.

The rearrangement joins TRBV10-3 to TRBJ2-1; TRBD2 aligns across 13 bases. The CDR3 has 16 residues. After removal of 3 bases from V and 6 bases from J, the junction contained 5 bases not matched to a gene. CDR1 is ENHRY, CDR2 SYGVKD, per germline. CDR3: CAISDSGTSGINEQFF. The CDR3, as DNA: TGTGCCATCAGTGACTCCGGGACTAGCGGGATCAATGAGCAGTTCTTC.

CDR3 sequence reads: CASSDRVGTEAFF. Written as DNA, the CDR3 is TGTGCCAGCAGCGACAGGGTGGGCACTGAAGCTTTCTTT. This sequence joins TRBV6-5 and TRBJ1-1; 7 bases are a match to TRBD1. V lost 6 bases and J lost 4; bases outside the gene matches: 5. CDR1 is MNHEY, CDR2 SVGAGI, per germline. This CDR3 contains 13 residues.

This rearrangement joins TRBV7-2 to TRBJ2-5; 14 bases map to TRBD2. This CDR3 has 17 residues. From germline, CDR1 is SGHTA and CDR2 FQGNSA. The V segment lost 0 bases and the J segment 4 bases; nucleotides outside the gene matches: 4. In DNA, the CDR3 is TGTGCCAGCAGCTTAGCGGGACTAGCGGGAGTCGGAGAGACCCAGTACTTC. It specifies CASSLAGLAGVGETQYF. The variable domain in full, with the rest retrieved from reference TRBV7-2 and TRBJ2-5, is GAGVSQSPSNKVTEKGKDVELRCDPISGHTALYWYRQSLGQGLEFLIYFQGNSAPDKSGLPSDRFSAERTGGSVSTLTIQRTQQEDSAVYLCASSLAGLAGVGETQYFGPGTRLLVL.

The CDR3 here is CASSGGQTYNEQFF. In DNA, the CDR3 is TGTGCCAGCAGCGGCGGACAGACCTACAATGAGCAGTTCTTC. This chain joins TRBV9 and TRBJ2-1; weak D call: TRBD1 (6 bases). V shed 3 bases and J shed 2 bases, with 9 bases lying between them. This CDR3 is 14 amino acids long. Germline CDR1 is SGDLS and CDR2 is YYNGEE.

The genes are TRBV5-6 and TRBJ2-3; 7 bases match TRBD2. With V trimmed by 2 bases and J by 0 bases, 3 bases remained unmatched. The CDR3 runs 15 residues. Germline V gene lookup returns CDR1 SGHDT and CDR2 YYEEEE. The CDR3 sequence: CASSLAGISTDTQYF. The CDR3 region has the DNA TGTGCCAGCAGCTTAGCGGGAATAAGCACAGATACGCAGTATTTT.

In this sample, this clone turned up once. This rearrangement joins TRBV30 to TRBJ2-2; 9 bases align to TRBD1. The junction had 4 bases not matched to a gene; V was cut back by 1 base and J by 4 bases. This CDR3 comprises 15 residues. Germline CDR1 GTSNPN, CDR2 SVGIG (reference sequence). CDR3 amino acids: CAWSDRGRITGELFF. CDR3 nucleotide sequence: TGTGCCTGGAGTGACAGGGGGCGAATCACCGGGGAGCTGTTTTTT.

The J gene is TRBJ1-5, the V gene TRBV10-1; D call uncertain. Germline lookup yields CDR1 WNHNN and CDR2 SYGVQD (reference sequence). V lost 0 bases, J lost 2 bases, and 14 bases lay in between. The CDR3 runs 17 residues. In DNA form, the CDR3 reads TGCGCCAGCAGTGAGTCTGAGGCCTTGGGTCGCAATCAGCCCCAGCATTTT. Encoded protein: CASSESEALGRNQPQHF.

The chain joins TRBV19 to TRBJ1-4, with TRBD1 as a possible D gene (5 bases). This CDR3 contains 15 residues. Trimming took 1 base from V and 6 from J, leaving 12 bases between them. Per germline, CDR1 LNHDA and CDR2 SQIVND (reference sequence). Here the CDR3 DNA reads TGTGCCAGTAGTATAGGAGGCAGGGTCTATGAAAAACTGTTTTTT. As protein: CASSIGGRVYEKLFF.